The T cell receptor beta chain under discussion was sequenced for a study of blood T cell repertoires in COVID-19. The overall study: Donors in the United States, Italy and Spain gave samples during acute or convalescent COVID-19.

The CDR3 is made up of 18 amino acids. Germline lookup yields CDR1 MNHEY and CDR2 SVGEGT. V lost 0 bases, J lost 0 bases, and 18 bases lay in between. Assay: immunoSEQ multiplex PCR; the TCRdb copy retains only in-frame clones and omits some. There are roughly 290,000 clones in the sample; around 89% occur only once, and around 1.7% lies in the top ten. What was sequenced was PBMCs or T cells enriched from blood (not recorded which). The rearrangement uses TRBV6-2 or TRBV6-3 and TRBJ2-7, with D unclear. The sequence was collected from a woman aged 18-30 years with acute COVID-19. CDR3 DNA sequence: TGTGCCAGCAGTTACTCTGCCTCGCGGTCCTTGAGCTCCTACGAGCAGTACTTC. Its translation: CASSYSASRSLSSYEQYF.